This TCR beta chain was profiled in a study of tumor and adjacent non-tumor tissue in lung cancer. A modified ARM-PCR protocol with three rounds of nested PCR amplified TCRbeta. TCRdb ran MiXCR on the multiplex PCR reads and lists one entry per CDR3 protein. The sample shows approximately 100,000 distinct CDR3 sequences, approximately 65% of them seen only once. There are 14 residues in the CDR3. Germline CDR1 MNHEY, CDR2 SVGAGI. RNA was extracted from bulk tissue without any cell sorting. The normal lung tissue was taken more than 3 cm from the tumor edge. A word on this clonotype: The junction and the germline gene differ at one end; a read error may be behind it.

This TCR derives from a man under 40 with non-small cell lung cancer. V is TRBV6-5 and J is TRBJ2-3; D is undetermined. The sample consisted of distant non-tumor lung tissue. DNA of the CDR3: TGTACCAGCAGTTACGTGACGATCACAGATACGCAGTATTTT. This gives the protein CTSSYVTITDTQYF.